This entry lists 28 T cell receptor beta chains sequenced from one sample in a study of patients and donors after allogeneic stem cell transplantation. One entry per CDR3 protein, called by TCRdb with MiXCR from the RT-PCR reads. The table shows about 100,000 distinct CDR3 sequences, with approximately 40% occurring only once. Sequencing was carried out using blood, either unsorted or a sorted T cell fraction (not recorded which). All receptors derive from a human donor who was either an allogeneic HSCT recipient or a stem cell or donor lymphocyte infusion donor (not recorded which). It is not recorded whose cells these are; they may come from a transplant donor.

This clonotype was picked up a small number of times. Sequence at one end of the junction differs from germline and may be a read error. CDR3 sequence (DNA): TGTGCTAGCAGCTTAGCGATTTCCGAAAAACTGTTTTTT. Amino acids: CASSLAISEKLFF. The genes are TRBV7-7 and TRBJ1-4; D is ambiguous. Germline V lookup: CDR1 SSHAT, CDR2 FNYEAQ (reference sequence). The CDR3 consists of 13 residues.

V gene TRBV13 combines with J gene TRBJ2-4; D uncertain. V was trimmed by 5 bases and J by 7 bases, leaving 9 bases between them. The CDR3 sequence is 12 residues long. Looked up from germline, CDR1 is PRHDT and CDR2 is FYEKMQ (reference sequence). CDR3 DNA sequence: TGTGCCAGCAGCAGACAAGAGAACATTCAGTACTTC. Its protein is CASSRQENIQYF.

This chain uses TRBV28 with TRBJ1-1; D is possibly TRBD1 (5 bases). Germline lookup yields CDR1 MDHEN and CDR2 SYDVKM. This CDR3 is 16 amino acids long. V was shortened by 5 bases and J by 4 bases, with 20 bases between the two germline ends. The DNA of the CDR3 is TGTGCCAGCAGTCCCTGGGGACCTCTGGAGAGCACTGAAGCTTTCTTT. Translating it yields CASSPWGPLESTEAFF. Supplemented by reference TRBV28 and TRBJ1-1, the full variable domain reads DVKVTQSSRYLVKRTGEKVFLECVQDMDHENMFWYRQDPGLGLRLIYFSYDVKMKEKGDIPEGYSVSREKKERFSLILESASTNQTSMYLCASSPWGPLESTEAFFGQGTRLTVV.

J is TRBJ2-3 and V is TRBV20-1; 10 nucleotides match TRBD2. Germline values: CDR1 DFQATT, CDR2 SNEGSKA (reference sequence). The CDR3 is 15 residues long. J lost 5 bases, V lost 4 bases, and 9 bases had no gene match. CDR3 protein: CSAKPSGRTRDTQYF. In nucleotides, the CDR3 is TGCAGTGCTAAACCTAGCGGGAGAACAAGAGATACGCAGTATTTT.

This sequence joins TRBV4-3 and TRBJ2-2; the match to TRBD1 covers 9 bases. Germline V gene sequence: CDR1 LGHNA, CDR2 YSLEER. The CDR3 sequence is 17 residues long. After removal of 5 bases from V and 4 bases from J, the junction contained 11 bases not matched to a gene. This CDR3 reads CASSTNPTGGGTGELFF. The CDR3 bases are TGCGCCAGCAGCACCAACCCGACAGGGGGAGGCACCGGGGAGCTGTTTTTT.

This clonotype appeared a few times. The gene calls are TRBV9 and TRBJ1-1, with D unresolved. Germline loops: CDR1 SGDLS, CDR2 YYNGEE. CDR3 length: 14 residues. Trimming took 0 bases from V and 0 from J, leaving 6 bases between them. DNA for the CDR3: TGTGCCAGCAGCGTAGGACACTTGAACACTGAAGCTTTCTTT. Its protein product is CASSVGHLNTEAFF. Supplemented by reference TRBV9 and TRBJ1-1, the full variable domain reads DSGVTQTPKHLITATGQRVTLRCSPRSGDLSVYWYQQSLDQGLQFLIQYYNGEERAKGNILERFSAQQFPDLHSELNLSSLELGDSALYFCASSVGHLNTEAFFGQGTRLTVV.

This clonotype was seen more than once but under ten times. The gene calls are TRBV5-1 and TRBJ2-1; 10 nucleotides match TRBD2. V shed 0 bases, J shed 9 bases, and the junction held 6 bases outside the gene matches. Germline CDR1 reads SGHRS; CDR2 reads YFSETQ. This CDR3 comprises 15 residues. The CDR3 DNA is TGCGCCAGCAGCTTGGAACTAGCGGGAACCGGTGAGCAGTTCTTC. It codes for CASSLELAGTGEQFF.

The chain combines TRBV20-1 with TRBJ2-6; no definite D call. Trimming removed 0 bases from V and 2 bases from J, with 11 bases in between. Germline CDR1 reads DFQATT; CDR2 reads SNEGSKA (reference sequence). This CDR3 contains 16 residues. DNA of the CDR3: TGCAGTGCTAGAGATTTAGGAACCCCTGGGGCCAACGTCCTGACTTTC. The encoded protein is CSARDLGTPGANVLTF.

This clonotype occurred a few times. The chain employs TRBV24-1 and TRBJ2-7, with 8 positions matching TRBD1. V lost 3 bases, J lost 3 bases, and 12 bases stayed unmatched. CDR1 is KGHDR and CDR2 is SFDVKD in the germline V gene. The CDR3 is 17 amino acids. The CDR3: CATSDLPRTGPGYEQYF. DNA for the CDR3: TGTGCCACCAGTGATCTACCTAGGACAGGGCCAGGCTACGAGCAGTACTTC.

The V and J genes are TRBV10-1 and TRBJ2-5; the D is unclear. The CDR3 runs 11 residues. CDR1 is WNHNN, CDR2 SYGVQD, per germline (reference sequence). V was shortened by 3 bases and J by 3 bases, with 2 bases between the two germline ends. In nucleotides, the CDR3 is TGCGCCAGCAGTGATGAAGAGACCCAGTACTTC. Its translation is CASSDEETQYF.

The chain carries TRBV20-1 and TRBJ2-7; 7 bases are shared with TRBD1. CDR3 length: 15 residues. Germline V gives CDR1 DFQATT, CDR2 SNEGSKA (reference sequence). V trimming: 1 base; J trimming: 7 bases; junction bases outside the gene matches: 13. The DNA of the CDR3 is TGCAGTGCTAGAGCTTCAGCCTACAGGGGTCGGGAGCAGTACTTC. Its protein is CSARASAYRGREQYF.

The chain is built from TRBV10-3 and TRBJ2-3, with TRBD1 matching over 8 bases. Trimming removed 6 bases from V and 5 bases from J; junction bases left unmatched: 7. In germline, CDR1 is ENHRY, CDR2 SYGVKD. This CDR3 spans 14 amino acids. DNA of the CDR3: TGTGCCATCAGCCCGGACAGGGTGGTAGATACGCAGTATTTT. Translated: CAISPDRVVDTQYF.

This clonotype showed up just a few times. V and J are TRBV24-1 and TRBJ1-2; 8 nucleotides align to TRBD1. Unmatched junction bases numbered 6, after V lost 2 bases and J lost 8 bases. The CDR3 covers 14 residues. CDR1 is KGHDR, CDR2 SFDVKD, per germline. The CDR3 reads CATSDSRTGRGYTF. DNA of the CDR3: TGTGCCACCAGTGATTCGCGGACAGGGCGAGGCTACACCTTC.

In its sample, this clonotype was seen a few times. The chain is built from TRBV24-1 and TRBJ2-1; TRBD2 matches 11 bases. The CDR3 length is 20 residues. V gave up 2 bases and J gave up 6 bases; unmatched junction bases: 17. Per germline, CDR1 KGHDR and CDR2 SFDVKD. The DNA of the CDR3 is TGTGCCACCAGTGATTCCACAGGGGGTTTTAGCGGGAGGGCCCTCAATGAGCAGTTCTTC. It encodes CATSDSTGGFSGRALNEQFF.

The gene calls are TRBV6-2 or TRBV6-3 and TRBJ2-7; D is perhaps TRBD1 or TRBD2 (5 bases each). With 5 bases removed from V and 0 bases from J, the gap between germline ends came to 17 bases. Germline V gene data show CDR1 as MNHEY and CDR2 as SVGEGT. The CDR3 covers 16 residues. CDR3 residues: CASSKFRDRVSYEQYF. The CDR3 DNA reads as TGTGCCAGCAGTAAATTCCGGGACCGCGTCTCCTACGAGCAGTACTTC.

The chain employs TRBV20-1 and TRBJ1-1; D is unclear. The V end was cut by 0 bases, the J end by 1 base, with 9 bases between. Per the germline V gene, CDR1 is DFQATT and CDR2 is SNEGSKA (reference sequence). The CDR3 contains 14 residues. CDR3 loop: CSARDKRRNTEAFF. CDR3 DNA: TGCAGTGCTAGAGATAAACGGAGGAACACTGAAGCTTTCTTT.

The J gene is TRBJ2-1, the V gene TRBV20-1; 9 bases are shared with TRBD2. V was pared by 5 bases and J by 5 bases, with 4 bases of the junction left unmatched. Germline CDR1 reads DFQATT; CDR2 reads SNEGSKA (reference sequence). The CDR3 is made up of 13 amino acids. In nucleotides, the CDR3 is TGCAGTGCTTGGACTAGCGCGAACAATGAGCAGTTCTTC. Amino acids: CSAWTSANNEQFF.

V and J are TRBV28 and TRBJ2-2; either TRBD1 or TRBD2 may supply D (5 bases each). From germline, CDR1 is MDHEN and CDR2 SYDVKM. The CDR3 sequence is 15 residues long. Trimming pared 3 bases from V and 0 bases from J, leaving 8 bases between. The chain's CDR3 is CASSFGTANTGELFF. The DNA of the CDR3 is TGTGCCAGCAGTTTTGGGACCGCGAACACCGGGGAGCTGTTTTTT.

This clonotype is termed medium-sized. J is TRBJ1-2 and V is TRBV4-3, with D unclear. Germline loops: CDR1 LGHNA, CDR2 YSLEER. Trimming left V 0 bases short and J 7 bases short, with 21 bases between. This CDR3 contains 17 residues. The CDR3 protein is CASSQDELGKWRAGYTF. As DNA, the CDR3 is TGCGCCAGCAGCCAAGATGAATTAGGGAAATGGAGGGCTGGCTACACCTTC.

This clonotype has more than one count but fewer than ten. The chain carries TRBV5-5 and TRBJ1-5; the match to TRBD1 covers 10 bases. Germline V CDR1 and CDR2: SGHKS, YYEKEE (reference sequence). The CDR3 is 15 amino acids. Unmatched junction bases numbered 8, after V lost 5 bases and J lost 6 bases. DNA of the CDR3: TGTGCCAGCAGATCCGGGACAGGGGACGTTCAGCCCCAGCATTTT. Its translation is CASRSGTGDVQPQHF.

The chain employs TRBV21-1 and TRBJ2-7; the table's D gene call, TRBD1, was not cross checked with the DNA. TRBV21-1 is a pseudogene. The CDR3 spans 13 residues. In nucleotides, the CDR3 is TGTGCCTGTTACCGGGACAGGGGCGATGAGCAGTACTTC. It encodes CACYRDRGDEQYF.

This rearrangement joins TRBV28 to TRBJ2-1; 7 bases fit TRBD2. The CDR3 runs to 16 residues. Germline assignment: CDR1 MDHEN and CDR2 SYDVKM. V shed 6 bases and J 8 bases; nucleotides not matched to a gene: 16. The CDR3 is CASRQIGAGRLDEQFF. For the CDR3, the DNA is TGTGCCAGCAGACAAATTGGGGCCGGGAGGCTGGATGAGCAGTTCTTC.

V and J are TRBV20-1 and TRBJ1-2, with D possibly matching TRBD1 (5 bases). Trimming took off 5 bases at V and 1 base at J, with 14 bases between the two ends. The CDR3 is 14 residues long. Germline CDR1 DFQATT, CDR2 SNEGSKA (reference sequence). Here the CDR3 DNA reads TGCAGTGCTCGGACACTGGATTTTAACTATGGCTACACCTTC. Translation: CSARTLDFNYGYTF.

This clonotype was seen only a few times. This sequence joins TRBV7-9 and TRBJ2-3; D might be TRBD2 (5 bases). The CDR3 consists of 11 residues. The ends were cut back, 6 bases at V and 10 bases at J, with 11 bases in the middle. Germline V gene sequence: CDR1 SEHNR, CDR2 FQNEAQ (reference sequence). The CDR3 spells CASSRGFPQYF. For the CDR3, the DNA is TGTGCCAGCAGTCGAGGGTTTCCGCAGTATTTT.

The chain uses TRBV12-3 or TRBV12-4 and TRBJ2-5; D call uncertain. With 5 bases removed from V and 3 bases from J, the gap between germline ends came to 4 bases. The CDR3 extends over 11 amino acids. The CDR3 DNA reads TGTGCCAGCAGTCAAAAAGAGACCCAGTACTTC. It codes for CASSQKETQYF.

This clonotype was counted between two and nine times. V usage is TRBV20-1 and J usage is TRBJ1-5; D might be TRBD1 (6 bases). The CDR3 length is 13 residues. V was shortened by 6 bases and J by 4 bases, with 13 bases between the two germline ends. Per the germline V gene, CDR1 is DFQATT and CDR2 is SNEGSKA (reference sequence). CDR3 sequence: CSAPAGVNQPQHF. In DNA, the CDR3 is TGCAGTGCCCCTGCAGGGGTTAATCAGCCCCAGCATTTT.

The chain carries TRBV29-1 and TRBJ2-7, with D tentatively TRBD1 (6 bases). The CDR3 extends over 14 amino acids. The germline CDR1 and CDR2 sequences are SQVTM and ANQGSEA. V was clipped by 4 bases and J by 0 bases, with 13 bases between them. CDR3 in DNA: TGCAGCGTTGGCGCAGGGGATCTCTCCTACGAGCAGTACTTC. This codes for CSVGAGDLSYEQYF.

This clonotype was seen repeatedly, ten times or more. The chain has TRBV20-1 and TRBJ1-1; D call uncertain. V was trimmed by 3 bases and J by 2 bases, leaving 13 bases between them. The CDR3 length is 14 residues. Germline V gene sequence: CDR1 DFQATT, CDR2 SNEGSKA (reference sequence). CDR3: CSARKPDGNTEAFF. Here the CDR3 DNA reads TGCAGTGCTAGGAAACCGGACGGAAACACTGAAGCTTTCTTT.